These 16 T cell receptor beta chains were sequenced from one sample in a study of control samples from healthy donors and cancer patients. Sequencing was performed with immunoSEQ multiplex PCR; in TCRdb, only in-frame clones are kept and a portion is missing. The sample lists about 140,000 clones; about 88% were seen once. The material sequenced was blood. These receptors were taken from a woman in her 30s in good health.

CDR3 sequence reads: CASSLTREIYNEQFF. In nucleotides, the CDR3 is TGTGCCAGCAGCTTAACTAGGGAAATATACAATGAGCAGTTCTTC. This rearrangement joins TRBV7-3 to TRBJ2-1; D is uncertain. The CDR3 covers 15 residues. Germline values: CDR1 SGHTA, CDR2 FQGTGA. Trimming shortened V by 0 bases and J by 4 bases, and 10 bases separated the two germline ends.

This clone came up once. The chain combines TRBV19 with TRBJ1-6; 8 nucleotides line up with TRBD1. From germline, CDR1 is LNHDA and CDR2 SQIVND (reference sequence). V was pared by 4 bases and J by 8 bases, with 4 bases of the junction left unmatched. The CDR3 has 14 residues. The CDR3 region is CASSNTGGDSPLHF. For the CDR3, the DNA is TGTGCCAGTAGTAACACAGGGGGGGATTCACCCCTCCACTTT.

CDR3 in DNA: TGTGCCAGCAGCTTGGGACTAGCGGACAGCAATGAGCAGTTCTTC. It is translated as CASSLGLADSNEQFF. The chain combines TRBV7-7 with TRBJ2-1; 11 bases agree with TRBD2. CDR1 SSHAT and CDR2 FNYEAQ come from the germline V gene (reference sequence). The V segment lost 3 bases and the J segment 6 bases; nucleotides outside the gene matches: 4. The CDR3 extends over 15 amino acids.

The rearrangement uses TRBV6-6 and TRBJ1-2; 10 nucleotides align to TRBD1. The CDR3 is 16 amino acids. Trimming at V came to 2 bases and at J to 3 bases, leaving 6 bases not matched to a gene. Germline V gene data show CDR1 as MNHNY and CDR2 as SVGAGI (reference sequence). In DNA form, the CDR3 reads TGTGCCAGCAGTTACCCTCCCGGGACAGGGGACTATGGCTACACCTTC. Translated, it gives CASSYPPGTGDYGYTF.

By share, this clone counts as medium-sized. The rearrangement links TRBV4-2 to TRBJ2-1, with 9 bases that match TRBD2. The germline CDR1 and CDR2 sequences are LGHNA and YNFKEQ. With V trimmed by 5 bases and J by 9 bases, 14 bases remained unmatched. This CDR3 is built from 16 residues. In nucleotides, the CDR3 is TGTGCCAGCAGCTTACGACTAGCGGAGCCCTTGATTGAGCAGTTCTTC. It yields the protein CASSLRLAEPLIEQFF.

The J gene is TRBJ2-1, the V gene TRBV7-2; the D is unclear. Germline V gene sequence: CDR1 SGHTA, CDR2 FQGNSA. Trimming cost V 3 bases and J 6 bases, with 12 bases left between them. The CDR3 has 14 residues. The CDR3 loop reads CASSFGTIINEQFF. In DNA, the CDR3 is TGTGCCAGCAGCTTTGGTACGATAATCAATGAGCAGTTCTTC.

The J gene is TRBJ2-7, the V gene TRBV7-9, with unresolved D. The germline gives CDR1 SEHNR, CDR2 FQNEAQ (reference sequence). Trimming removed 3 bases from V and 0 bases from J, with 12 bases in between. This CDR3 is built from 15 residues. The CDR3 coding sequence is TGTGCCAGCAGCTTCCCGGGTTCTTTCTCCTACGAGCAGTACTTC. This encodes CASSFPGSFSYEQYF.

The chain is built from TRBV30 and TRBJ1-1, with D tentatively TRBD1 (5 bases). CDR1 and CDR2 from the germline V gene are GTSNPN and SVGIG (reference sequence). V was pared by 5 bases and J by 5 bases, with 15 bases between. The CDR3 runs 13 residues. The CDR3 coding sequence is TGTGCCTGGGAAAAGGGGAGGGGAACTGAAGCTTTCTTT. Translating gives CAWEKGRGTEAFF.

The chain recombines TRBV12-5 with TRBJ2-1; D remains ambiguous. The V end lost 1 base, the J end lost 4 bases, and 2 bases lay between the germline ends. The CDR3 length is 12 residues. Germline loops: CDR1 LGHNT, CDR2 FRNRAP. The CDR3 DNA sequence: TGTGCTAGTGGTTTGGAATACAATGAGCAGTTCTTC. The encoded protein is CASGLEYNEQFF.

This clone showed up just a few times. This rearrangement joins TRBV7-9 to TRBJ2-2, with TRBD2 matching over 13 bases. The V and J ends lost 5 bases and 2 bases, in that order; junction bases with no gene match: 8. Germline V gene sequence: CDR1 SEHNR, CDR2 FQNEAQ (reference sequence). The CDR3 runs to 18 residues. Written as DNA, the CDR3 is TGTGCCAGCAGCCACGGGACTAGCGGGGTATCTAACACCGGGGAGCTGTTTTTT. It encodes CASSHGTSGVSNTGELFF.

The V and J genes are TRBV6-5 and TRBJ2-7, with a possible D match to TRBD1 (6 bases). Germline V gene sequence: CDR1 MNHEY, CDR2 SVGAGI. The length of the CDR3 is 14 residues. Trimming pared 7 bases from V and 3 bases from J, leaving 16 bases between. The CDR3 sequence: CASKVSGVGYEQYF. CDR3 DNA: TGTGCCAGCAAGGTATCAGGGGTAGGCTACGAGCAGTACTTC.

The rearrangement links TRBV18 to TRBJ2-7, with 7 nucleotides matching TRBD2. There are 14 residues in the CDR3. The germline gives CDR1 KGHSH, CDR2 LQKENI. V shed 3 bases and J 4 bases; nucleotides not matched to a gene: 6. As DNA, the CDR3 is TGTGCCAGCTCACCGGGAGGGCCTAGGTACGAGCAGTACTTC. Its translation: CASSPGGPRYEQYF.

The chain carries TRBV29-1 and TRBJ2-1; tentative D call: TRBD1 (7 bases). The V gene's germline CDR1 is SQVTM and CDR2 ANQGSEA. Trimming took 7 bases from V and 2 from J, leaving 15 bases between them. CDR3 length: 14 residues. The CDR3 nucleotides are TGCAGCGCCACCCAGGGGGGAACCTACAATGAGCAGTTCTTC. It codes for CSATQGGTYNEQFF.

The genes are TRBV7-3 and TRBJ2-1, with D perhaps TRBD2 (5 bases). The CDR3 sequence is 13 residues long. Germline V lookup: CDR1 SGHTA, CDR2 FQGTGA. Trimming took off 5 bases at V and 7 bases at J, with 12 bases between the two ends. CDR3 sequence (DNA): TGTGCCAGCAGCCCGCCCGGCGGGAATGAGCAGTTCTTC. It translates to CASSPPGGNEQFF.

This clone has only a few counts. V and J are TRBV14 and TRBJ2-3; TRBD1 aligns across 8 bases. V lost 0 bases, J lost 4 bases, and 3 bases stayed unmatched. The germline gives CDR1 SGHDN, CDR2 FVKESK. The CDR3 contains 15 residues. CDR3 in DNA: TGTGCCAGCAGCCAAGACAGGGGGCCAGCAGATACGCAGTATTTT. Translating it yields CASSQDRGPADTQYF.

This chain uses TRBV5-4 with TRBJ2-7, with D maybe TRBD2 (6 bases). Trimming shortened V by 4 bases and J by 0 bases, and 8 bases separated the two germline ends. The CDR3 totals 13 residues. Germline CDR1 and CDR2: SGHNT and YYREEE (reference sequence). CDR3 DNA sequence: TGTGCCAGCAGCCGCGGGGCCTCCTACGAGCAGTACTTC. It specifies CASSRGASYEQYF.